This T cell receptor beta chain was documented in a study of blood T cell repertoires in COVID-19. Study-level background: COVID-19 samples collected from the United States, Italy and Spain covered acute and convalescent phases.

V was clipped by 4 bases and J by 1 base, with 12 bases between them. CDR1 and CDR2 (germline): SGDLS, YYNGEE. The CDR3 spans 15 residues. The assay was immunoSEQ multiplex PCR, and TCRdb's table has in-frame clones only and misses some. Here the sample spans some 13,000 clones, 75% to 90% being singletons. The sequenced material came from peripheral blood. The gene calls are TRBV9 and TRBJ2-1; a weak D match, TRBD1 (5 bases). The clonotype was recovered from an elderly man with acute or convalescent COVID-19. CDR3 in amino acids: CASSPPGPSYNEQFF. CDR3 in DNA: TGTGCCAGCAGCCCCCCAGGGCCGTCCTACAATGAGCAGTTCTTC.